Below are 2 T cell receptor beta chains sequenced from a single sample in a study of blood T cell repertoires in COVID-19. The table came from immunoSEQ multiplex PCR; TCRdb's copy has only in-frame clones and leaves some out. The data show about 150,000 clones, 81% seen once. Material for sequencing was peripheral blood. These receptor sequences come from a woman in her fifties or sixties with active or convalescent COVID-19.

This clone was seen a handful of times. V usage is TRBV29-1 and J usage is TRBJ1-4, with 11 bases fitting TRBD1. V lost 7 bases, J lost 7 bases, and 5 bases stayed unmatched. Per the germline V gene, CDR1 is SQVTM and CDR2 is ANQGSEA. The CDR3 has 13 residues. The CDR3 reads CSATGQGGEKLFF. The CDR3 DNA follows: TGCAGCGCGACGGGACAGGGGGGTGAAAAACTGTTTTTT.

This clone was seen once. V usage is TRBV3-1 (or the pseudogene TRBV3-2) and J usage is TRBJ2-5, with D tentatively TRBD2 (5 bases). The CDR3 is made up of 13 amino acids. Trimming removed 6 bases at V and 5 bases at J, with 13 bases between. CDR1 is LGHDT, CDR2 YNNKEL, per germline (reference sequence). The CDR3 sequence is CASRDWAEETQYF. The CDR3, as DNA: TGTGCCAGCAGGGACTGGGCCGAGGAGACCCAGTACTTC.